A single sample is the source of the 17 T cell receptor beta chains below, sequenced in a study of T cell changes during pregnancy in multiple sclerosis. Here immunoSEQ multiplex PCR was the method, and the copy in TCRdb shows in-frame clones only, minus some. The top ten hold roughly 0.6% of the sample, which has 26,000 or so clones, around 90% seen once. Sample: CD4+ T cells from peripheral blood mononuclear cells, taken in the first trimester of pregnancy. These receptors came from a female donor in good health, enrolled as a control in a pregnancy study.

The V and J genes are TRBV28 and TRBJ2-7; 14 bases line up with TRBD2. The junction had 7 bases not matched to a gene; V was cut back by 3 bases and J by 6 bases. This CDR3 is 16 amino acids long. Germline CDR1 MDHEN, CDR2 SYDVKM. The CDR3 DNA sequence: TGTGCCAGCAGTTTCCCGGGACTAGCGGGAGCAAGCGAGCAGTACTTC. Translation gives CASSFPGLAGASEQYF.

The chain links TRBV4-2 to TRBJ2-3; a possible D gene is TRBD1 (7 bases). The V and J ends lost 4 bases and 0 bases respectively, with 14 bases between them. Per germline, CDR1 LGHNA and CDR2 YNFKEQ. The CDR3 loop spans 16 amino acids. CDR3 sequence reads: CASSPKGAGSTDTQYF. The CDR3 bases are TGTGCCAGCAGCCCTAAGGGGGCGGGGAGCACAGATACGCAGTATTTT.

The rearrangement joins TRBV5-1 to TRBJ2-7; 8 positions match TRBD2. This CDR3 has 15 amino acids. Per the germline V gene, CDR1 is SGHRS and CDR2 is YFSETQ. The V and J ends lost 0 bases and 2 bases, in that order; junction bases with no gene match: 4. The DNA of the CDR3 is TGCGCCAGCAGCTTGGCCGGGGGGGCTACCTACGAGCAGTACTTC. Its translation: CASSLAGGATYEQYF. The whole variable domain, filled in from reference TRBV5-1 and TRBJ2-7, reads KAGVTQTPRYLIKTRGQQVTLSCSPISGHRSVSWYQQTPGQGLQFLFEYFSETQRNKGNFPGRFSGRQFSNSRSEMNVSTLELGDSALYLCASSLAGGATYEQYFGPGTRLTVT.

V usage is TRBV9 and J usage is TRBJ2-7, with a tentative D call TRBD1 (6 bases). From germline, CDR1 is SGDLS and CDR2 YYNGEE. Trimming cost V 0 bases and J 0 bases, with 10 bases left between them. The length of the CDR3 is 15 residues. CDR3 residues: CASSVGQATSYEQYF. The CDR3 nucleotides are TGTGCCAGCAGCGTAGGACAGGCCACCTCCTACGAGCAGTACTTC.

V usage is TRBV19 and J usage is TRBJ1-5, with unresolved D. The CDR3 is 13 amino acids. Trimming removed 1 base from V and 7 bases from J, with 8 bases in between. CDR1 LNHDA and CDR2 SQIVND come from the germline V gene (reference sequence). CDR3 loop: CASSIANRQPQHF. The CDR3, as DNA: TGTGCCAGTAGTATAGCTAACCGGCAGCCCCAGCATTTT.

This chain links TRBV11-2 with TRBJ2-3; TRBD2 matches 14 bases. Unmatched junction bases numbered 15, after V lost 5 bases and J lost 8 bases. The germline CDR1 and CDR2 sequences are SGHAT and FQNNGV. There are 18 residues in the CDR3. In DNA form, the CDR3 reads TGTGCCAGCAGCCTCAATCCTCCGGGACTAGCGGGAGAGGTTACGCAGTATTTT. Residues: CASSLNPPGLAGEVTQYF.

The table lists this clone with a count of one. For the CDR3, the DNA is TGTGCCAGTTCAAAATTACGACTGAAGAACACTGAAGCTTTCTTT. Protein sequence: CASSKLRLKNTEAFF. The genes are TRBV19 and TRBJ1-1; D is unclear. The CDR3 contains 15 residues. With 8 bases removed from V and 1 base from J, the gap between germline ends came to 17 bases. Germline values: CDR1 LNHDA, CDR2 SQIVND (reference sequence).

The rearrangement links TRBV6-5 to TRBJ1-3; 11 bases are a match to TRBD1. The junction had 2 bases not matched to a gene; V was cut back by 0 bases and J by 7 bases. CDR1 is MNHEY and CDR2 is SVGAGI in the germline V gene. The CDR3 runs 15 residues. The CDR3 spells CASSYSGQGANTIYF. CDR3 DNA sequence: TGTGCCAGCAGTTACTCTGGACAGGGGGCGAACACCATATATTTT.

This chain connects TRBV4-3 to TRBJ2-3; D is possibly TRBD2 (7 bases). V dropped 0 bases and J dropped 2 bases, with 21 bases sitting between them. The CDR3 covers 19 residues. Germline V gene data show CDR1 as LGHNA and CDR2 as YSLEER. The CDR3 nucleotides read TGCGCCAGCAGCCAAGAATCGGGGGGAACAGGGCACAACACAGATACGCAGTATTTT. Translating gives CASSQESGGTGHNTDTQYF.

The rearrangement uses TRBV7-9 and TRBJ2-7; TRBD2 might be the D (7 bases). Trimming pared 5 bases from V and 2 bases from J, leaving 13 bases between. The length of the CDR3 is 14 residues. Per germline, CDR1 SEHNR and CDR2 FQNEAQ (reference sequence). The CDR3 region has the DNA TGTGCCAGCAGCATGCGGGGGCCCGCCTACGAGCAGTACTTC. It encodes CASSMRGPAYEQYF. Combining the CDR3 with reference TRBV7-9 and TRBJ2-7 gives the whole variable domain DTGVSQNPRHKITKRGQNVTFRCDPISEHNRLYWYRQTLGQGPEFLTYFQNEAQLEKSRLLSDRFSAERPKGSFSTLEIQRTEQGDSAMYLCASSMRGPAYEQYFGPGTRLTVT.

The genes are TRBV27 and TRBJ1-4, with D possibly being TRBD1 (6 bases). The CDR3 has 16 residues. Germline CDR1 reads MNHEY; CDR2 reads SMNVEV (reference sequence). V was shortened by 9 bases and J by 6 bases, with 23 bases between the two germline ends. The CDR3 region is CASPGNENRVYEKLFF. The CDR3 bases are TGTGCCAGTCCGGGGAACGAGAACAGGGTATATGAAAAACTGTTTTTT.

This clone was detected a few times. CDR3 residues: CASGLRPSTEAFF. In DNA, the CDR3 is TGTGCTAGTGGTTTACGCCCGAGCACTGAAGCTTTCTTT. The chain employs TRBV12-5 and TRBJ1-1; D ambiguous. V shed 3 bases and J shed 4 bases, with 9 bases lying between them. Germline V gene data show CDR1 as LGHNT and CDR2 as FRNRAP. The CDR3 covers 13 residues.

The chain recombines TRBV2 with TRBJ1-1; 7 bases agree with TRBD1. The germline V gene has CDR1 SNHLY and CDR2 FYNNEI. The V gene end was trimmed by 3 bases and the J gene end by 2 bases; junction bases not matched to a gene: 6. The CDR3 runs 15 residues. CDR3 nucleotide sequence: TGTGCCAGCAGTGAGCAGGGACAGCAAAACACTGAAGCTTTCTTT. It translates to CASSEQGQQNTEAFF.

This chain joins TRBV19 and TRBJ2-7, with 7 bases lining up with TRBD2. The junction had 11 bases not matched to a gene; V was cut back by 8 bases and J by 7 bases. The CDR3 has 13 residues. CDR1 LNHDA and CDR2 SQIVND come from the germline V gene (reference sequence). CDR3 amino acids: CASGREHRGEQYF. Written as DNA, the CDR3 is TGTGCCAGTGGGCGGGAGCATCGGGGGGAGCAGTACTTC.

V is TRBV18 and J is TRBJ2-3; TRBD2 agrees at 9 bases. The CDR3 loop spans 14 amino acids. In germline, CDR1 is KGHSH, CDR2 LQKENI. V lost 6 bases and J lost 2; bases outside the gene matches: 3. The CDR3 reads CASSRTSDTDTQYF. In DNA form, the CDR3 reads TGTGCCAGCTCCCGGACTAGCGACACAGATACGCAGTATTTT. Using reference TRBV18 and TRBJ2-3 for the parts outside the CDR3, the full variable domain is NAGVMQNPRHLVRRRGQEARLRCSPMKGHSHVYWYRQLPEEGLKFMVYLQKENIIDESGMPKERFSAEFPKEGPSILRIQQVVRGDSAAYFCASSRTSDTDTQYFGPGTRLTVL.

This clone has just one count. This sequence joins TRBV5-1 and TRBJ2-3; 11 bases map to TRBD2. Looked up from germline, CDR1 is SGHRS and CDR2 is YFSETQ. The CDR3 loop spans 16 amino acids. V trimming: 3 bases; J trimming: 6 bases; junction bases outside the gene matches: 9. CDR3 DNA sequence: TGCGCCAGCAGCTCAGGACTAGCGGGCCCAAGGGATACGCAGTATTTT. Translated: CASSSGLAGPRDTQYF. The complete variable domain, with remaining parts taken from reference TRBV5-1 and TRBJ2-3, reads KAGVTQTPRYLIKTRGQQVTLSCSPISGHRSVSWYQQTPGQGLQFLFEYFSETQRNKGNFPGRFSGRQFSNSRSEMNVSTLELGDSALYLCASSSGLAGPRDTQYFGPGTRLTVL.

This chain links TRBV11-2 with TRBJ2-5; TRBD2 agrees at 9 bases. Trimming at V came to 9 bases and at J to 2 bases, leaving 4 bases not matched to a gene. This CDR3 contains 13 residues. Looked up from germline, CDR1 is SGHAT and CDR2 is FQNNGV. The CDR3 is CASQTSGQETQYF. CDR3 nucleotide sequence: TGTGCCAGTCAGACTAGCGGACAAGAGACCCAGTACTTC.